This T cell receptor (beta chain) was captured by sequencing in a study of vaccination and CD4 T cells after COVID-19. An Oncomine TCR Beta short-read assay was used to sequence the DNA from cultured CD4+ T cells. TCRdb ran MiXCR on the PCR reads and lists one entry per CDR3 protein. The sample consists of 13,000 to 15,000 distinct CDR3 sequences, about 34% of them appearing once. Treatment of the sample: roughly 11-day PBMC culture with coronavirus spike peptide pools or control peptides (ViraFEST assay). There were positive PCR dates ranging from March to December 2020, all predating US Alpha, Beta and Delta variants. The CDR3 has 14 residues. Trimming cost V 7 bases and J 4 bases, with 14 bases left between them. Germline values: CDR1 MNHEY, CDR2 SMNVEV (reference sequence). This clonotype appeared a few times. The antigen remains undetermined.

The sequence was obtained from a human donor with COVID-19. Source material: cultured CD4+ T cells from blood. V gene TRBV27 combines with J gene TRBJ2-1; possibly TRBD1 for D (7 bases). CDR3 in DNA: TGTGCCAGCAAATGGGCAGGGGGGTACAATGAGCAGTTCTTC. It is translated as CASKWAGGYNEQFF.